This TCR beta chain was recovered during a study of T-cell memory formation after mild COVID-19. Study information: Clustering of TCRs was largely donor specific. Notes on the study in general: Some clones that responded turned up in pre-infection memory, which suggests that cross-reactive memory joined in.

This clonotype was observed a few times. No antigen is known for it. TCRdb reprocessed the 5' RACE reads via MiXCR and lists one record per CDR3 protein. The sample consists of some 300,000 distinct CDR3 sequences, around a fifth of them appearing once. The CDR3 extends over 16 amino acids. The germline V gene encodes CDR1 MNHEY and CDR2 SMNVEV (reference sequence). Between the trimmed V and J ends, which lost 6 bases and 2 bases, there was a span of 17 bases. The chain carries TRBV27 and TRBJ1-5; D perhaps matches TRBD1 (6 bases). The sequence derives from a young man who had mild COVID-19 (a few samples of this study predate the infection). Cell type and time point are not known. Sequenced: PBMCs or a T cell subset sorted from them (not recorded which). The CDR3 reads CASSRVGGLGNQPQHF. CDR3 nucleotides: TGTGCCAGCAGCCGGGTAGGGGGGCTTGGCAATCAGCCCCAGCATTTT.